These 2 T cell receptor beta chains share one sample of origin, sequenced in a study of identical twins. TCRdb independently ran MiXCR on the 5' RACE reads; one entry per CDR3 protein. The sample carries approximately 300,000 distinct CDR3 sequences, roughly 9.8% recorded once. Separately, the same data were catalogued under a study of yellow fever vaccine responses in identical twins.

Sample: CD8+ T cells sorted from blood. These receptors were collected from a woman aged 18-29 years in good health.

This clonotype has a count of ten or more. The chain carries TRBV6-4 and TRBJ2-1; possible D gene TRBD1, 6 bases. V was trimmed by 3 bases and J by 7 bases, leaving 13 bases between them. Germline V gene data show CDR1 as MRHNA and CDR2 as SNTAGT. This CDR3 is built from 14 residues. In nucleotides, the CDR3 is TGTGCCAGCAGTGAGGGGGCGCAGGGGAATGAGCAGTTCTTC. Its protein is CASSEGAQGNEQFF.

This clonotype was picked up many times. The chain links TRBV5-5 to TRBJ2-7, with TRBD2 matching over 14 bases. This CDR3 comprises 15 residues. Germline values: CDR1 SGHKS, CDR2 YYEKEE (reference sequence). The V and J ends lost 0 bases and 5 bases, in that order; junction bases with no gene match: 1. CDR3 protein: CASSLGGLAGDEQYF. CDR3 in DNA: TGTGCCAGCAGCTTGGGGGGACTAGCGGGAGACGAGCAGTACTTC.